The clone carrying this TCR beta chain was observed at least ten times. Its target is unknown. This specimen comes from a study of read filtering for tumor transcriptome and immune sequencing. Study in general: The cohort had about 16 men and roughly 13 women aged roughly 40 to 80, mean around 63 years. By R-ISS, stages I, II and III held approximately 8, 16 and 7 patients. Study observations and caveats: IR-seq captured clonotypes deeper and more reliably than RNA-seq. Single-read clonotypes: about 81.9% of IR-seq clonotypes (around 3.4% of reads), more than 70% of RNA-seq clonotypes (approximately 43% of reads).

Molecular barcoded adaptors covering alpha/delta and beta/gamma chains were used on about 390 ng RNA. Via MiXCR, TCRdb re-called the reads, giving one row per CDR3 protein. Seen here are 50,000 or so distinct CDR3 sequences, about 12% observed once, and the top ten hold about a sixth. J gave up 7 bases and V 2 bases, and 6 bases lay outside the gene matches. This CDR3 region has 16 residues. The germline gives CDR1 MDHEN, CDR2 SYDVKM. The chain couples TRBV28 to TRBJ1-5, with 12 bases fitting TRBD1. The receptor comes from a donor aged 40 or older with multiple myeloma. The sequencing sample was made of a population of CD138-negative cells sorted from bone marrow. The chain's CDR3 is CASSLGTGGYTQPQHF. CDR3 nucleotides: TGTGCCAGCAGTTTAGGGACAGGGGGCTACACACAGCCCCAGCATTTT. The full variable domain, its missing parts supplied by reference TRBV28 and TRBJ1-5, is DVKVTQSSRYLVKRTGEKVFLECVQDMDHENMFWYRQDPGLGLRLIYFSYDVKMKEKGDIPEGYSVSREKKERFSLILESASTNQTSMYLCASSLGTGGYTQPQHFGDGTRLSIL.